Presented here are 5 T cell receptor beta chains from one specimen sequenced in a study of T cell responses to AZD1222 COVID-19 vaccine. Profiling relied on immunoSEQ multiplex PCR, and the TCRdb table lists in-frame clones only, not all of them. The repertoire holds 170,000 or so clones, with 85% to 95% as singletons. Sequences were derived from peripheral blood, sampled on day 0 of AZD1222 vaccination. These receptors came from an adult in good health.

The chain is built from TRBV6-2 or TRBV6-3 and TRBJ2-7; 7 bases line up with TRBD1. The CDR3 contains 14 residues. J was trimmed by 2 bases and V by 5 bases; bases with no gene match: 6. Germline V gene sequence: CDR1 MNHEY, CDR2 SVGEGT. The CDR3 sequence: CASSTETGPYEQYF. The CDR3 DNA reads TGTGCCAGCAGTACAGAGACAGGGCCCTACGAGCAGTACTTC.

V usage is TRBV28 and J usage is TRBJ1-6, with 12 bases identical to TRBD1. The CDR3 is 16 residues long. CDR1 MDHEN and CDR2 SYDVKM come from the germline V gene. Unmatched junction bases numbered 12, after V lost 10 bases and J lost 8 bases. CDR3 sequence reads: CATPGQGAGVDSPLHF. The CDR3 nucleotides are TGTGCCACTCCGGGACAGGGGGCTGGGGTGGATTCACCCCTCCACTTT.

V gene TRBV30 combines with J gene TRBJ1-1; TRBD1 might be the D (5 bases). V shed 5 bases and J shed 1 base, with 14 bases lying between them. Germline V gene lookup returns CDR1 GTSNPN and CDR2 SVGIG (reference sequence). CDR3 length: 14 amino acids. The CDR3 DNA sequence: TGTGCCTGGCGGACCCTCACAGGGAACACTGAAGCTTTCTTT. It is translated as CAWRTLTGNTEAFF.

As concerns this clone: The junction does not match germline at one end; this may be a read error. J is TRBJ2-1 and V is TRBV12-3 or TRBV12-4; no clear D. CDR3 length: 11 amino acids. As DNA, the CDR3 is TGTGCCAGCAGTTTTTACAGTGAGCAGTTCTTC. It specifies CASSFYSEQFF.

The chain uses TRBV5-1 and TRBJ1-1, with D maybe TRBD1 (6 bases). Trimming pared 2 bases from V and 4 bases from J, leaving 12 bases between. The germline V gene encodes CDR1 SGHRS and CDR2 YFSETQ. The CDR3 length is 14 residues. The CDR3 protein is CASSFQGGGTEAFF. CDR3 nucleotides: TGCGCCAGCAGCTTCCAGGGAGGGGGCACTGAAGCTTTCTTT.